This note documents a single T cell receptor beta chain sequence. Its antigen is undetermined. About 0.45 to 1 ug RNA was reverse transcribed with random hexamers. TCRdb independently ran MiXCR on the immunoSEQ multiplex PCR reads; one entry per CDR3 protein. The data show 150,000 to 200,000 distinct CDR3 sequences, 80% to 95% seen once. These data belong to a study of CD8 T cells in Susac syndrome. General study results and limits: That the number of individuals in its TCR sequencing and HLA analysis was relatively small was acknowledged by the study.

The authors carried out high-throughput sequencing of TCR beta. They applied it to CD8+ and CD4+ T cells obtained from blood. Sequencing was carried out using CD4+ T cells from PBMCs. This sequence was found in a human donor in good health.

CDR3: CASSQWGETQYF. The CDR3 DNA follows: TGTGCCAGCAGCCAGTGGGGGGAGACCCAGTACTTC. V gene TRBV3-1 combines with J gene TRBJ2-5, with D perhaps assigned TRBD1 or TRBD2 (5 bases each). V lost 3 bases and J 5 bases, leaving 7 bases between the germline ends. The CDR3 runs 12 residues. Germline values: CDR1 LGHDT, CDR2 YNNKEL (reference sequence).